This T cell receptor beta chain was sequenced during a study of T cells after yellow fever vaccination. From germline, CDR1 is DFQATT and CDR2 SNEGSKA (reference sequence). The CDR3 covers 12 residues. V was shortened by 3 bases and J by 6 bases, with 11 bases between the two germline ends. In its sample, this clonotype was seen many times. TCRdb called the 5' RACE reads again in MiXCR, with one record for every CDR3 protein. The table includes a few hundred thousand distinct CDR3 sequences, over 4% detected once. This specimen consisted of PBMCs, obtained 5 days after the yellow fever booster vaccination. This sequence joins TRBV20-1 and TRBJ1-1; no clear D. The clonotype was recovered from a man younger than 35 who received the YFV17D yellow fever vaccine. CDR3 sequence: CSARPGFAEAFF. The DNA of the CDR3 is TGCAGTGCTAGGCCCGGGTTTGCTGAAGCTTTCTTT.